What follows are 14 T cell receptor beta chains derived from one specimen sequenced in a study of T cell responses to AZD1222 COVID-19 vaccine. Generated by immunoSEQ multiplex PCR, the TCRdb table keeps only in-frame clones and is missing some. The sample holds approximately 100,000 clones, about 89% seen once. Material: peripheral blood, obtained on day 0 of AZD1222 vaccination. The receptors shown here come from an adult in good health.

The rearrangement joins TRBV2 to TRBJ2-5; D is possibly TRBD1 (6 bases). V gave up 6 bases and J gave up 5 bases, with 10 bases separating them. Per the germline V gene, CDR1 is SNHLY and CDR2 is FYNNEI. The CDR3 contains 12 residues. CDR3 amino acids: CASRQGRETQYF. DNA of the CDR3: TGTGCCAGCAGACAGGGCAGGGAGACCCAGTACTTC. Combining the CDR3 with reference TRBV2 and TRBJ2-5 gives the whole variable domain EPEVTQTPSHQVTQMGQEVILRCVPISNHLYFYWYRQILGQKVEFLVSFYNNEISEKSEIFDDQFSVERPDGSNFTLKIRSTKLEDSAMYFCASRQGRETQYFGPGTRLLVL.

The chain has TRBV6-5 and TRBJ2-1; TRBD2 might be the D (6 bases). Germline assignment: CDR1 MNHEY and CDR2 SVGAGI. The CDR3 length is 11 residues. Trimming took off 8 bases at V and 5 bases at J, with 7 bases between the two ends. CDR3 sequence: CASRGNNEQFF. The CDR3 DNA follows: TGTGCCAGCCGGGGGAACAATGAGCAGTTCTTC.

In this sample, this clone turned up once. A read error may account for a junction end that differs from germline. Here the CDR3 reads CASSYQAGAAYNEEFF. CDR3 coding DNA: TGTGCCAGCAGTTACCAGGCGGGGGCAGCGTACAATGAGGAGTTCTTC. The chain recombines TRBV6-2 or TRBV6-3 with TRBJ2-1; tentative D call: TRBD2 (7 bases). CDR3 length: 16 amino acids. CDR1 and CDR2 from the germline V gene are MNHEY and SVGEGT.

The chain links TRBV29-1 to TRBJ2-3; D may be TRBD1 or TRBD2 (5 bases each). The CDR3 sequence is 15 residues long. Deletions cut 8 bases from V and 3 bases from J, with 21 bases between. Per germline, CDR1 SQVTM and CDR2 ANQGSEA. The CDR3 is CSTLGGVEGTDTQYF. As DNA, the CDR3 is TGCAGCACCTTAGGAGGAGTTGAGGGGACAGATACGCAGTATTTT.

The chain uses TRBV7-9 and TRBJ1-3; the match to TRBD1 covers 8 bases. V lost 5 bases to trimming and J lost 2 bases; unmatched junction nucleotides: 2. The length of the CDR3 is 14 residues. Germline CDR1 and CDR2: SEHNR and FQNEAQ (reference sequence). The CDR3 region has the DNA TGTGCCAGCAGCCGACAGGGGACTGGAAACACCATATATTTT. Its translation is CASSRQGTGNTIYF.

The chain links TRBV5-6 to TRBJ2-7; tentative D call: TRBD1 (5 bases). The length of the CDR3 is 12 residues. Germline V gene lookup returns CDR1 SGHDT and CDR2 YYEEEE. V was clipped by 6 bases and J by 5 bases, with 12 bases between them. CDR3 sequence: CASKGSADEQYF. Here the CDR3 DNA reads TGTGCCAGCAAGGGGTCGGCCGACGAGCAGTACTTC.

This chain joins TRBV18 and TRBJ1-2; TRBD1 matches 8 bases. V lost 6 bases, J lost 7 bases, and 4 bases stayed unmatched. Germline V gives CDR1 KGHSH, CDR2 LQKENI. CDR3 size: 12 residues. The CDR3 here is CASSPDRAGYTF. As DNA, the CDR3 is TGTGCCAGCTCTCCGGACAGGGCTGGCTACACCTTC.

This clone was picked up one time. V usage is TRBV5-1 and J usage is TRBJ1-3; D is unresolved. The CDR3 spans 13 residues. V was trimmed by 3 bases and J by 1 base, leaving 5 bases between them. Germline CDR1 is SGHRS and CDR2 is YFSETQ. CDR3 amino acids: CASSSTSGNTIYF. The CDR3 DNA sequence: TGCGCCAGCAGCTCGACTTCTGGAAACACCATATATTTT.

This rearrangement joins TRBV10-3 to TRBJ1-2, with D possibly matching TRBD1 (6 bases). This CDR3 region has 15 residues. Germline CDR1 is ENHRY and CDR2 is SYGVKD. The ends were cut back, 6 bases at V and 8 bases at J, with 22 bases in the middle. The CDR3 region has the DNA TGTGCCATCAGCCTAGAAGGGGGGTATGGTAACGGCTACACCTTC. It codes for CAISLEGGYGNGYTF.

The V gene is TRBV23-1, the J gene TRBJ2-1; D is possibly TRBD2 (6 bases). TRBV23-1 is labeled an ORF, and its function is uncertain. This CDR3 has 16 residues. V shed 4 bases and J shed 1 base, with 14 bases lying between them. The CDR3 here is CASSRPSELSYNEQFF. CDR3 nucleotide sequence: TGCGCCAGCAGTCGACCTAGCGAACTATCCTACAATGAGCAGTTCTTC.

The CDR3 protein is CASSPDRGSGYTF. Written as DNA, the CDR3 is TGTGCCAGCTCACCCGACAGGGGGTCTGGCTACACCTTC. J is TRBJ1-2 and V is TRBV18, with 9 bases identical to TRBD1. Germline values: CDR1 KGHSH, CDR2 LQKENI. CDR3 length: 13 amino acids. V dropped 3 bases and J dropped 7; count of bases not matched to a gene: 3. Combining the CDR3 with reference TRBV18 and TRBJ1-2 gives the whole variable domain NAGVMQNPRHLVRRRGQEARLRCSPMKGHSHVYWYRQLPEEGLKFMVYLQKENIIDESGMPKERFSAEFPKEGPSILRIQQVVRGDSAAYFCASSPDRGSGYTFGSGTRLTVV.

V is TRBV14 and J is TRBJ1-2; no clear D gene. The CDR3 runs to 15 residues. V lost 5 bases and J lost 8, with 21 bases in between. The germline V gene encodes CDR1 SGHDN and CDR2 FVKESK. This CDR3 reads CASSARQENTEGYTF. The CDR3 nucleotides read TGTGCCAGCAGCGCAAGGCAGGAAAATACGGAGGGCTACACCTTC.

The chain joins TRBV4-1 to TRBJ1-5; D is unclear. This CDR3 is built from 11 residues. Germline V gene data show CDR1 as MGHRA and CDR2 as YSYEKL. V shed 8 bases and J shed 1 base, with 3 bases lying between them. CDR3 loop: CASGSNQPQHF. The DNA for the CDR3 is TGCGCCAGCGGCAGCAATCAGCCCCAGCATTTT.

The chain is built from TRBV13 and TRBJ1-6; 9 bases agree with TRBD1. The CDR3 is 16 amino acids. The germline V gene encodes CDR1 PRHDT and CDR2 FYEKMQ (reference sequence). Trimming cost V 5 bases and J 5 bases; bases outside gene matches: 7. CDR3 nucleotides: TGTGCCAGCAGCCCGGGACAGGGCCTTAATAATTCACCCCTCCACTTT. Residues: CASSPGQGLNNSPLHF.